The T cell receptor (beta chain) under discussion was sequenced for a study of blood T cell repertoires in COVID-19. CDR1 is MNHNY, CDR2 SVGAGI, per germline (reference sequence). The CDR3 runs 11 residues. Trimming removed 6 bases from V and 7 bases from J, with 8 bases in between. The repertoire was sequenced with immunoSEQ multiplex PCR; TCRdb's copy has only in-frame clones and lacks some. Of 200,000 to 300,000 clones in the sample, more than 85% were seen once. The rearrangement uses TRBV6-6 and TRBJ2-3; TRBD1 is a possible D gene (5 bases). Sequencing was carried out using peripheral blood. The TCR was taken from a person aged 18 to 29 with COVID-19, enrolled during active disease. CDR3 protein: CASRRGYTQYF. The CDR3 region has the DNA TGTGCCAGCAGAAGGGGATATACGCAGTATTTT.